The 21 T cell receptor beta chains below were found in one sample sequenced in a study of control samples from healthy donors and cancer patients. Sequencing was performed with immunoSEQ multiplex PCR; in TCRdb, only in-frame clones are kept and a portion is missing. The table shows 98,000 or so clones, with less than 90% occurring only once. The material sequenced was blood. Source of these receptors: a woman in her 70s in good health.

This chain uses TRBV14 with TRBJ1-3; D gene uncertain. Between the trimmed V and J ends, which lost 3 bases and 4 bases, there was a span of 10 bases. There are 14 residues in the CDR3. Per the germline V gene, CDR1 is SGHDN and CDR2 is FVKESK. Here the CDR3 reads CASSHPPAGNTIYF. CDR3 in DNA: TGTGCCAGCAGCCATCCCCCGGCAGGAAACACCATATATTTT.

The V and J genes are TRBV4-3 and TRBJ2-2, with a weak D call TRBD2 (5 bases). The germline V gene has CDR1 LGHNA and CDR2 YSLEER. V was shortened by 1 base and J by 0 bases, with 9 bases between the two germline ends. The CDR3 sequence is 16 residues long. CDR3 loop: CASSQVGLSNTGELFF. CDR3 nucleotide sequence: TGCGCCAGCAGCCAAGTTGGACTTTCGAACACCGGGGAGCTGTTTTTT.

The chain uses TRBV27 and TRBJ2-7; D may correspond to TRBD1 or TRBD2 (5 bases each). The CDR3 totals 15 residues. CDR1 MNHEY and CDR2 SMNVEV come from the germline V gene (reference sequence). V lost 6 bases, J lost 6 bases, and 21 bases lay in between. The CDR3 DNA sequence: TGTGCCAGCAGCCAGACAGTGAGAGGGAGTGGCGAGCAGTACTTC. Its translation: CASSQTVRGSGEQYF.

The chain uses TRBV15 and TRBJ1-2; no reliable D call. Germline values: CDR1 LNHNV, CDR2 YYDKDF (reference sequence). The ends were cut back, 4 bases at V and 7 bases at J, with 10 bases in the middle. The CDR3 loop spans 12 amino acids. CDR3 nucleotides: TGTGCCACCAGCACAAGGTTATTTGGCTACACCTTC. Translating it yields CATSTRLFGYTF. The whole variable domain, filled in from reference TRBV15 and TRBJ1-2, reads DAMVIQNPRYQVTQFGKPVTLSCSQTLNHNVMYWYQQKSSQAPKLLFHYYDKDFNNEADTPDNFQSRRPNTSFCFLDIRSPGLGDTAMYLCATSTRLFGYTFGSGTRLTVV.

This clone was seen a single time. The chain recombines TRBV27 with TRBJ1-2, with D unclear. Germline assignment: CDR1 MNHEY and CDR2 SMNVEV (reference sequence). The CDR3 has 12 amino acids. Trimming took 4 bases from V and 8 from J, leaving 11 bases between them. The CDR3 reads CASSSPPRGYTF. As DNA, the CDR3 is TGTGCCAGCAGTTCCCCCCCAAGGGGCTACACCTTC.

V is TRBV19 and J is TRBJ1-5, with D tentatively TRBD1 (6 bases). Germline values: CDR1 LNHDA, CDR2 SQIVND (reference sequence). With 5 bases removed from V and 7 bases from J, the gap between germline ends came to 15 bases. The CDR3 is made up of 14 amino acids. In nucleotides, the CDR3 is TGTGCCAGTAGTCCGGACAGTCAGTTGCAGCCCCAGCATTTT. Translating gives CASSPDSQLQPQHF.

This clone was observed a few times. The chain recombines TRBV28 with TRBJ1-2; D remains ambiguous. Germline values: CDR1 MDHEN, CDR2 SYDVKM. With 1 base removed from V and 4 bases from J, the gap between germline ends came to 13 bases. The CDR3 runs to 15 residues. CDR3 coding DNA: TGTGCCAGCAGTTTATCGCGGGCCCAAGCCTATGGCTACACCTTC. This codes for CASSLSRAQAYGYTF.

The chain combines TRBV11-2 with TRBJ2-7, with D possibly TRBD1 on 5 matching bases. Per the germline V gene, CDR1 is SGHAT and CDR2 is FQNNGV. The length of the CDR3 is 14 residues. Trimming removed 2 bases at V and 3 bases at J, with 11 bases between. In DNA form, the CDR3 reads TGTGCCAGCAGCTTACCAGGGTTGGTCTACGAGCAGTACTTC. It codes for CASSLPGLVYEQYF.

This rearrangement joins TRBV19 to TRBJ1-5; D is ambiguous. The CDR3 is made up of 13 amino acids. The germline V gene encodes CDR1 LNHDA and CDR2 SQIVND (reference sequence). With 5 bases removed from V and 7 bases from J, the gap between germline ends came to 12 bases. The CDR3 coding sequence is TGTGCCAGTAGTCCGCCCGCTGGGCAGCCCCAGCATTTT. Its translation is CASSPPAGQPQHF.

V is TRBV7-8 and J is TRBJ1-4, with unresolved D. Trimming shortened V by 1 base and J by 5 bases, and 8 bases separated the two germline ends. This CDR3 spans 14 amino acids. Germline V CDR1 and CDR2: SGHVS, FQNEAQ. CDR3 DNA: TGTGCCAGCAGCTTAGAAGGGAGGAATGAAAAACTGTTTTTT. Translation gives CASSLEGRNEKLFF. The whole variable domain, remainder taken from reference TRBV7-8 and TRBJ1-4, is GAGVSQSPRYKVAKRGQDVALRCDPISGHVSLFWYQQALGQGPEFLTYFQNEAQLDKSGLPSDRFFAERPEGSVSTLKIQRTQQEDSAVYLCASSLEGRNEKLFFGSGTQLSVL.

V and J are TRBV9 and TRBJ1-6; TRBD1 agrees at 7 bases. The CDR3 is 17 amino acids. Germline V CDR1 and CDR2: SGDLS, YYNGEE. Trimming took 3 bases from V and 4 from J; bases not matched to a gene: 10. The CDR3 spells CASSAPRDRIYNSPLHF. The CDR3 DNA reads TGTGCCAGCAGCGCCCCCCGGGACAGAATTTATAATTCACCCCTCCACTTT.

The chain links TRBV10-2 to TRBJ2-1, with 13 bases lining up with TRBD2. V dropped 6 bases and J dropped 0; count of bases not matched to a gene: 8. CDR1 WSHSY and CDR2 SAAADI come from the germline V gene. The CDR3 extends over 18 amino acids. The CDR3 DNA is TGCGCCAGCAGCGCGACGGGACTAGCGGGGTTCTCCTACAATGAGCAGTTCTTC. Translated, it gives CASSATGLAGFSYNEQFF.

The chain couples TRBV7-8 to TRBJ1-1, with 8 bases identical to TRBD1. This CDR3 has 15 residues. The J segment lost 1 base and the V segment lost 5 bases, leaving 6 bases of the junction unmatched. CDR1 and CDR2 (germline): SGHVS, FQNEAQ. Here the CDR3 DNA reads TGTGCCAGCAGCCCACGGGACAGGCCGAACACTGAAGCTTTCTTT. Translation: CASSPRDRPNTEAFF.

The rearrangement links TRBV7-9 to TRBJ2-1; a weak D match, TRBD2 (5 bases). Germline CDR1 is SEHNR and CDR2 is FQNEAQ (reference sequence). With 2 bases removed from V and 9 bases from J, the gap between germline ends came to 11 bases. The CDR3 has 13 amino acids. CDR3 in DNA: TGTGCCAGCAGCTTATACGGAGGCTCTGAGCAGTTCTTC. Protein sequence: CASSLYGGSEQFF.

V is TRBV11-2 and J is TRBJ2-3; TRBD1 matches 9 bases. V shed 3 bases and J 4 bases; nucleotides not matched to a gene: 8. The V gene's germline CDR1 is SGHAT and CDR2 FQNNGV. The CDR3 is 16 residues long. The CDR3 bases are TGTGCCAGCAGCTTCGCGGGGACAGGGAGAGCAGATACGCAGTATTTT. Residues: CASSFAGTGRADTQYF.

The chain has TRBV5-1 and TRBJ2-7; TRBD2 might be the D (5 bases). This CDR3 spans 15 amino acids. Per the germline V gene, CDR1 is SGHRS and CDR2 is YFSETQ. Trimming stripped 0 bases from V and 0 bases from J, with 10 bases between. In DNA, the CDR3 is TGCGCCAGCAGCTTGGAGGCGGGCAGCTCCTACGAGCAGTACTTC. This encodes CASSLEAGSSYEQYF.

This CDR3 is CASRKRSSTDTQYF. Written as DNA, the CDR3 is TGTGCCAGCAGGAAAAGGTCAAGCACAGATACGCAGTATTTT. The chain links TRBV2 to TRBJ2-3, with no clear D. Germline CDR1 reads SNHLY; CDR2 reads FYNNEI. The CDR3 is 14 amino acids. V was shortened by 6 bases and J by 0 bases, with 10 bases between the two germline ends. Full variable domain (rest looked up from reference TRBV2 and TRBJ2-3): EPEVTQTPSHQVTQMGQEVILRCVPISNHLYFYWYRQILGQKVEFLVSFYNNEISEKSEIFDDQFSVERPDGSNFTLKIRSTKLEDSAMYFCASRKRSSTDTQYFGPGTRLTVL.

The V gene is TRBV13, the J gene TRBJ2-5, with TRBD1 identical over 7 bases. The V gene end was trimmed by 6 bases and the J gene end by 5 bases; junction bases not matched to a gene: 15. The germline CDR1 and CDR2 sequences are PRHDT and FYEKMQ (reference sequence). The CDR3 spans 16 residues. The CDR3, as DNA: TGTGCCAGCAGTCACCAATTCACAGGGGAAGTGGAGACCCAGTACTTC. This gives the protein CASSHQFTGEVETQYF.

The V call is TRBV2, the J call TRBJ2-1; TRBD2 matches 12 bases. Germline V gene sequence: CDR1 SNHLY, CDR2 FYNNEI. V was clipped by 6 bases and J by 4 bases; unmatched bases: 4. This CDR3 region has 15 residues. In nucleotides, the CDR3 is TGTGCCAGCAGCGTGACTAGCGGGAGTTACAATGAGCAGTTCTTC. Translation: CASSVTSGSYNEQFF.

This clone was detected once. The rearrangement links TRBV28 to TRBJ1-2; D is perhaps TRBD1 (5 bases). The CDR3 covers 14 residues. Trimming stripped 0 bases from V and 7 bases from J, with 12 bases between. CDR1 is MDHEN and CDR2 is SYDVKM in the germline V gene. CDR3 nucleotide sequence: TGTGCCAGCAGTTTATGGGCAGGGCTTCTTGGCTACACCTTC. The encoded protein is CASSLWAGLLGYTF.

This clone turned up a few times. V is TRBV20-1 and J is TRBJ1-4, with D perhaps matching TRBD1 (5 bases). CDR3 size: 14 residues. Germline-derived CDR1 and CDR2 are DFQATT and SNEGSKA (reference sequence). Trimming cost V 3 bases and J 5 bases, with 13 bases left between them. CDR3 sequence (DNA): TGCAGTGCTAGTGATGCCAGGACAAATGAAAAACTGTTTTTT. Protein sequence: CSASDARTNEKLFF.